This entry lists 23 T cell receptor beta chains sequenced from one sample in a study of blood T cell repertoires in COVID-19. TCRdb's copy holds only in-frame clones and misses some; the assay was immunoSEQ multiplex PCR. Of roughly 80,000 clones listed, around 80% are singletons. The sequencing input was peripheral blood. The source is a human donor in a cohort sampled during active COVID-19.

This clone was recorded a few times. The chain couples TRBV7-3 to TRBJ2-7; D may be TRBD2 (5 bases). The CDR3 is 21 residues long. With 3 bases removed from V and 2 bases from J, the gap between germline ends came to 32 bases. Germline values: CDR1 SGHTA, CDR2 FQGTGA. The CDR3 DNA follows: TGTGCCAGCAGCTTTAATCCGCTCCCCGGATCGCACGGGGATTCAACCTACGAGCAGTACTTC. This encodes CASSFNPLPGSHGDSTYEQYF. The whole variable domain, remainder taken from reference TRBV7-3 and TRBJ2-7, is GAGVSQTPSNKVTEKGKYVELRCDPISGHTALYWYRQSLGQGPEFLIYFQGTGAADDSGLPNDRFFAVRPEGSVSTLKIQRTERGDSAVYLCASSFNPLPGSHGDSTYEQYFGPGTRLTVT.

This sequence joins TRBV29-1 and TRBJ1-2, with a weak D call TRBD1 (5 bases). There are 11 residues in the CDR3. Germline V gene data show CDR1 as SQVTM and CDR2 as ANQGSEA. V was shortened by 5 bases and J by 6 bases, with 10 bases between the two germline ends. The CDR3 DNA reads as TGCAGCGTTACGGGGGAGGATGGCTACACCTTC. As protein: CSVTGEDGYTF.

The chain is built from TRBV21-1 and TRBJ1-5; no check of the table's D call, TRBD1, against the DNA was made. TRBV21-1 is a documented pseudogene. The CDR3 spans 14 residues. The CDR3: CASTHDRGGQPQHF. The CDR3, as DNA: TGTGCCAGCACCCACGACAGGGGAGGTCAGCCCCAGCATTTT.

Remarks on this clone: One junction end disagrees with the germline gene, perhaps due to a read error. This CDR3 reads CASSLGGTGSYNEQFF. CDR3 coding DNA: TGTGCCAGCAGTTTAGGAGGGACAGGCTCCTACAATGAGCAGTTCTTC. The chain carries TRBV7-2 and TRBJ2-1; 8 bases align to TRBD1. The CDR3 is 16 residues long. Germline CDR1 is SGHTA and CDR2 is FQGNSA.

The chain uses TRBV7-2 and TRBJ2-5; the match to TRBD2 covers 8 bases. V was pared by 5 bases and J by 4 bases, with 12 bases of the junction left unmatched. Per the germline V gene, CDR1 is SGHTA and CDR2 is FQGNSA. The CDR3 covers 16 residues. The CDR3 loop reads CASSPPGTRYGETQYF. The CDR3 nucleotides are TGTGCCAGCAGCCCCCCCGGGACTAGATATGGAGAGACCCAGTACTTC.

The chain uses TRBV28 and TRBJ2-1; TRBD1 matches 7 bases. Germline loops: CDR1 MDHEN, CDR2 SYDVKM. CDR3 length equals 16 residues. V trimming: 2 bases; J trimming: 3 bases; junction bases outside the gene matches: 7. The CDR3 sequence is CASSLGGTDLYNEQFF. The CDR3 coding sequence is TGTGCCAGCAGTTTAGGTGGGACAGACCTCTACAATGAGCAGTTCTTC.

The chain has TRBV4-2 and TRBJ1-2; unclear D gene. CDR1 and CDR2 (germline): LGHNA, YNFKEQ. This CDR3 is 13 amino acids long. Trimming took 4 bases from V and 7 from J, leaving 13 bases between them. DNA for the CDR3: TGTGCCAGCAGCCGAGGCGAGCCGAGTGGCTACACCTTC. This encodes CASSRGEPSGYTF.

V is TRBV10-3 and J is TRBJ1-4; 7 nucleotides match TRBD1. J was trimmed by 7 bases and V by 10 bases; bases with no gene match: 9. Germline V CDR1 and CDR2: ENHRY, SYGVKD. The CDR3 has 13 amino acids. The chain's CDR3 is CATSDREGEKLFF. As DNA, the CDR3 is TGTGCCACTAGTGACAGGGAGGGTGAAAAACTGTTTTTT.

The V and J genes are TRBV5-8 and TRBJ2-5; TRBD2 matches at 12 bases. V shed 4 bases and J 2 bases; nucleotides not matched to a gene: 3. This CDR3 has 15 residues. Germline V gene data show CDR1 as SGHTS and CDR2 as YDEGEE. CDR3 sequence: CASSQGLAGQETQYF. DNA of the CDR3: TGTGCCAGCAGCCAAGGACTAGCGGGGCAAGAGACCCAGTACTTC.

The chain recombines TRBV4-1 with TRBJ1-2; 10 positions agree with TRBD1. This CDR3 comprises 15 residues. Unmatched junction bases numbered 8, after V lost 3 bases and J lost 7 bases. CDR1 is MGHRA and CDR2 is YSYEKL in the germline V gene. The CDR3 spells CASSQDGTGVLGYTF. In DNA, the CDR3 is TGCGCCAGCAGCCAGGACGGGACAGGGGTTCTTGGCTACACCTTC.

The chain carries TRBV21-1 and TRBJ2-1; the DNA was not used to check the table's D call, TRBD2. TRBV21-1 is a pseudogene. The CDR3 totals 15 residues. CDR3 coding DNA: TGTGCCAGCAGCAAACGAAGCGGGGGGAGTAATGAGCAGTTCTTC. Protein sequence: CASSKRSGGSNEQFF.

The rearrangement joins TRBV29-1 to TRBJ2-7, with 7 bases matching TRBD1. This CDR3 spans 15 amino acids. The J segment lost 0 bases and the V segment lost 7 bases, leaving 12 bases of the junction unmatched. Germline V gene lookup returns CDR1 SQVTM and CDR2 ANQGSEA. The CDR3: CSALGRGTDSYEQYF. DNA for the CDR3: TGCAGCGCCCTGGGCAGGGGGACAGACTCCTACGAGCAGTACTTC.

The chain uses TRBV9 and TRBJ2-3; 12 positions match TRBD2. V shed 0 bases and J 1 base; nucleotides not matched to a gene: 3. The V gene's germline CDR1 is SGDLS and CDR2 YYNGEE. The CDR3 totals 17 residues. The CDR3 spells CASSVGGLAGRTDTQYF. In DNA form, the CDR3 reads TGTGCCAGCAGCGTAGGAGGACTAGCGGGGCGCACAGATACGCAGTATTTT.

DNA of the CDR3: TGCAGCGTTGCTTCCCCCGGGGAGAATGAGCAGTTCTTC. Its translation is CSVASPGENEQFF. This chain uses TRBV29-1 with TRBJ2-1; D is possibly TRBD2 (5 bases). The CDR3 is made up of 13 amino acids. V gave up 4 bases and J gave up 7 bases, with 14 bases separating them. Germline V gene data show CDR1 as SQVTM and CDR2 as ANQGSEA.

The CDR3 DNA reads TGTGCCAGCAGTGATATCCGGGGTTCTGGAAACACCATATATTTT. Translation: CASSDIRGSGNTIYF. This sequence joins TRBV2 and TRBJ1-3; D is uncertain. The V end lost 3 bases, the J end lost 1 base, and 10 bases lay between the germline ends. Germline values: CDR1 SNHLY, CDR2 FYNNEI. The CDR3 is 15 amino acids.

The gene calls are TRBV2 and TRBJ1-1; D is unclear. Germline V gives CDR1 SNHLY, CDR2 FYNNEI. The ends were cut back, 7 bases at V and 0 bases at J, with 9 bases in the middle. CDR3 length: 13 residues. The CDR3 DNA follows: TGTGCCAGCAAAGGAGATTTGAACACTGAAGCTTTCTTT. Protein product: CASKGDLNTEAFF.

The rearrangement uses TRBV5-1 and TRBJ1-2; D might be TRBD1 (6 bases). This CDR3 comprises 16 residues. The ends were cut back, 3 bases at V and 6 bases at J, with 21 bases in the middle. Germline loops: CDR1 SGHRS, CDR2 YFSETQ. CDR3 sequence: CASSWGQITGIDGYTF. In nucleotides, the CDR3 is TGCGCCAGCAGCTGGGGCCAAATTACAGGGATCGATGGCTACACCTTC.

The rearrangement uses TRBV5-5 and TRBJ2-7; D is possibly TRBD1 (6 bases). This CDR3 comprises 14 residues. CDR1 SGHKS and CDR2 YYEKEE come from the germline V gene (reference sequence). V shed 0 bases and J shed 5 bases, with 12 bases lying between them. As DNA, the CDR3 is TGTGCCAGCAGCTTGGGGCAGGGGCCTGACGAGCAGTACTTC. It translates to CASSLGQGPDEQYF.

This chain connects TRBV3-1 (or the pseudogene TRBV3-2) to TRBJ2-3; maybe TRBD2 (6 bases). Germline V CDR1 and CDR2: LGHDT, YNNKEL (reference sequence). This CDR3 has 14 amino acids. V shed 0 bases and J shed 15 bases, with 19 bases lying between them. DNA for the CDR3: TGTGCCAGCAGCCAAGATTGGGGCGGGGCCCCTGGATATTTT. The encoded protein is CASSQDWGGAPGYF.

This chain joins TRBV7-2 and TRBJ1-6; weak D call: TRBD1 (6 bases). Trimming cost V 5 bases and J 6 bases, with 11 bases left between them. CDR3 length equals 14 residues. Germline CDR1 SGHTA, CDR2 FQGNSA. The CDR3 reads CASSPGTTNSPLHF. In nucleotides, the CDR3 is TGTGCCAGCAGCCCGGGGACAACTAATTCACCCCTCCACTTT.

The chain employs TRBV28 and TRBJ2-3; D is perhaps TRBD2 (5 bases). V shed 8 bases and J shed 2 bases, with 11 bases lying between them. Per the germline V gene, CDR1 is MDHEN and CDR2 is SYDVKM. This CDR3 comprises 13 residues. Written as DNA, the CDR3 is TGTGCCAGCCGGGGTACCATCACAGATACGCAGTATTTT. Its translation: CASRGTITDTQYF.

The chain carries TRBV7-9 and TRBJ2-6, with 7 positions matching TRBD1. The CDR3 covers 18 residues. From germline, CDR1 is SEHNR and CDR2 FQNEAQ (reference sequence). The V segment lost 5 bases and the J segment 0 bases; nucleotides outside the gene matches: 10. CDR3 sequence reads: CASSGWDSHVSGANVLTF. The CDR3 DNA is TGTGCCAGCAGCGGATGGGACAGTCATGTCTCTGGGGCCAACGTCCTGACTTTC.

The chain carries TRBV27 and TRBJ2-5; 8 bases fit TRBD2. The V gene end was trimmed by 4 bases and the J gene end by 0 bases; junction bases not matched to a gene: 7. This CDR3 comprises 16 residues. Germline V lookup: CDR1 MNHEY, CDR2 SMNVEV (reference sequence). The DNA for the CDR3 is TGTGCCAGCAGTTCCCTAATGCGGGGGGACCAAGAGACCCAGTACTTC. It specifies CASSSLMRGDQETQYF.